The clone carrying this TCR beta chain has only a few counts. Antigen: not known. Universal primer sites and UMIs were introduced during 5'RACE template-switching synthesis of TCR cDNA. TCRdb used MiXCR to reprocess the 5' RACE reads, holding one entry per CDR3 protein. The sample has hundreds of thousands of distinct CDR3 sequences; 18% are singletons. The data were taken from a study of T cells after yellow fever vaccination. Whole-study results and caveats: Weaker in magnitude, the secondary response showed a faster peak on day 5 versus 15. Most clones from primary vaccination resurfaced after the booster (around 97% CD4, 88% CD8).

The receptor's source is a man aged 18 to 30 who received the YFV17D yellow fever vaccine. The sequenced sample was PBMCs, obtained before the yellow fever booster vaccination.

The CDR3 protein is CASSFRQGPYNTEAFF. CDR3 DNA sequence: TGTGCCAGCAGCTTTCGACAGGGGCCTTATAACACTGAAGCTTTCTTT. This chain links TRBV7-9 with TRBJ1-1; TRBD1 matches at 8 bases. The CDR3 consists of 16 residues. CDR1 is SEHNR, CDR2 FQNEAQ, per germline (reference sequence). V shed 3 bases, J shed 2 bases, and the junction held 8 bases outside the gene matches.